Following are 8 T cell receptor beta chains from one sample sequenced in a study of blood T cell repertoires in COVID-19. Measured with immunoSEQ multiplex PCR; TCRdb has only the in-frame clones, and not every one. In the table there are under 450,000 clones, 91% of which are singletons. Material: PBMCs or T cells enriched from blood (not recorded which). Receptor source: a woman aged 40 to 50 who had been exposed to COVID-19.

CDR3 in amino acids: CASSQGPRRARGWEAFF. CDR3 bases: TGTGCCAGCAGCCAAGGACCGCGGCGGGCCAGGGGCTGGGAAGCTTTCTTT. The rearrangement links TRBV12-1 to TRBJ1-1; TRBD1, the table's D call, was not compared with the DNA. TRBV12-1 is assigned pseudogene status. There are 17 residues in the CDR3.

The chain employs TRBV5-1 and TRBJ2-3; no definite D call. V dropped 0 bases and J dropped 2 bases, with 7 bases sitting between them. Germline-derived CDR1 and CDR2 are SGHRS and YFSETQ. The CDR3 covers 14 residues. CDR3 sequence (DNA): TGCGCCAGCAGCTTGGCCCAGTACACAGATACGCAGTATTTT. Its protein is CASSLAQYTDTQYF.

This chain joins TRBV24-1 and TRBJ1-1; TRBD1 aligns across 9 bases. Unmatched junction bases numbered 1, after V lost 4 bases and J lost 5 bases. The length of the CDR3 is 13 residues. CDR1 is KGHDR, CDR2 SFDVKD, per germline. The CDR3 loop reads CATSETGGTEAFF. CDR3 sequence (DNA): TGTGCCACCAGTGAGACAGGGGGAACTGAAGCTTTCTTT.

This CDR3 reads CASSLGDYSNQPQHF. CDR3 DNA: TGTGCCAGCAGTCTCGGGGACTATAGCAATCAGCCCCAGCATTTT. V and J are TRBV2 and TRBJ1-5; D might be TRBD1 (5 bases). Germline values: CDR1 SNHLY, CDR2 FYNNEI. The CDR3 consists of 15 residues. Between the trimmed V and J ends, which lost 5 bases and 0 bases, there was a span of 11 bases. Combining the CDR3 with reference TRBV2 and TRBJ1-5 gives the whole variable domain EPEVTQTPSHQVTQMGQEVILRCVPISNHLYFYWYRQILGQKVEFLVSFYNNEISEKSEIFDDQFSVERPDGSNFTLKIRSTKLEDSAMYFCASSLGDYSNQPQHFGDGTRLSIL.

This clone was found once. The chain has TRBV27 and TRBJ2-1; 10 nucleotides align to TRBD2. The trim removed 2 bases at V and 5 bases at J, leaving 9 bases unmatched. CDR1 and CDR2 (germline): MNHEY, SMNVEV (reference sequence). The CDR3 has 17 residues. The CDR3 DNA sequence: TGTGCCAGCAGTTTAACGGCTAGCGGGGGTTCTAACAATGAGCAGTTCTTC. Translating gives CASSLTASGGSNNEQFF.

This chain uses TRBV6-5 with TRBJ1-2; D ambiguous. Trimming cost V 7 bases and J 4 bases, with 16 bases left between them. Germline CDR1 and CDR2: MNHEY and SVGAGI. The CDR3 is 14 amino acids. This chain's CDR3 is CASNEASRAYGYTF. CDR3 DNA: TGTGCCAGCAACGAGGCCTCAAGAGCCTATGGCTACACCTTC.

The genes are TRBV5-6 and TRBJ2-7; TRBD2 matches at 8 bases. The CDR3 is 13 amino acids. V shed 2 bases, J shed 4 bases, and the junction held 2 bases outside the gene matches. From germline, CDR1 is SGHDT and CDR2 YYEEEE. The CDR3 DNA reads TGTGCCAGCAGCTTAACGGGAGGGTACGAGCAGTACTTC. Its translation: CASSLTGGYEQYF.

CDR3: CASSEGSGNYGYTF. CDR3 DNA: TGTGCCAGCAGTGAAGGGTCAGGTAACTATGGCTACACCTTC. The chain employs TRBV25-1 and TRBJ1-2; D not resolved. V was clipped by 2 bases and J by 1 base, with 8 bases between them. This CDR3 comprises 14 residues. CDR1 is MGHDK and CDR2 is SYGVNS in the germline V gene.